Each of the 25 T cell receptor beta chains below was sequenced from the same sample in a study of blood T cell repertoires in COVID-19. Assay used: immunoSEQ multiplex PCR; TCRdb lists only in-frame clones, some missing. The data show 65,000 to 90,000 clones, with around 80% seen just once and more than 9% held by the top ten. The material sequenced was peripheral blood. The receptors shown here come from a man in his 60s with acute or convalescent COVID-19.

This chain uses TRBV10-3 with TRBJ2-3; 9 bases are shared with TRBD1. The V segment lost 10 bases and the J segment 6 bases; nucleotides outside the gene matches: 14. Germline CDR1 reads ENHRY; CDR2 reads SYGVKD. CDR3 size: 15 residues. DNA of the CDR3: TGTGCCACCCGGGAAGGACAGGGGAGTCTTGATACGCAGTATTTT. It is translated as CATREGQGSLDTQYF.

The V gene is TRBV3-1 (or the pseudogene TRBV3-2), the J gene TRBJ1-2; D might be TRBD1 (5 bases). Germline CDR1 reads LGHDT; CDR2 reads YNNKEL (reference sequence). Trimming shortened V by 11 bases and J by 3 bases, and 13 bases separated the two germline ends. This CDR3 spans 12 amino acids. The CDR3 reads CACGTLDYGYTF. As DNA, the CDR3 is TGTGCCTGCGGGACCCTCGACTATGGCTACACCTTC.

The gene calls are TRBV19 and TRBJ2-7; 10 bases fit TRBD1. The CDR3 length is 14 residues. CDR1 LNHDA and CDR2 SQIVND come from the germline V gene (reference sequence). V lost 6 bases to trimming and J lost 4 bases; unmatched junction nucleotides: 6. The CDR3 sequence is CASRAGQGEYEQYF. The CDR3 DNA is TGTGCCAGTAGGGCCGGACAGGGGGAGTACGAGCAGTACTTC.

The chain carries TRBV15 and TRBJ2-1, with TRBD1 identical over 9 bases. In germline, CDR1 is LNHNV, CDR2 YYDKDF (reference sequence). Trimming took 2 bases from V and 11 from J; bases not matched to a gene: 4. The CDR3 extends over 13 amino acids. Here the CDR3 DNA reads TGTGCCACCAGCAGATGGACAGGGGAACAGCAGTTCTTC. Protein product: CATSRWTGEQQFF.

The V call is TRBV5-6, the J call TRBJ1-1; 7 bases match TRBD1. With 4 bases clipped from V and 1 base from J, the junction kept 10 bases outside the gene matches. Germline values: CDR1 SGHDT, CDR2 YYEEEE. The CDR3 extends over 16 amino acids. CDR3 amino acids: CASSGATGARNTEAFF. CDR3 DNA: TGTGCCAGCAGCGGGGCCACAGGGGCTCGGAACACTGAAGCTTTCTTT.

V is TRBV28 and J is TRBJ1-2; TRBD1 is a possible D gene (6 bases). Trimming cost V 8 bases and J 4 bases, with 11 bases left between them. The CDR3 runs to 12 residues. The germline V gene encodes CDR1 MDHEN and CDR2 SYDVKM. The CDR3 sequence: CASLDRRYGYTF. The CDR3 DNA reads TGTGCCAGCCTAGACAGGCGCTATGGCTACACCTTC.

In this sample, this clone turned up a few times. The CDR3, as DNA: TGTGCCAGGATTTGGGAGGGAGCTTTCTTT. Its protein is CARIWEGAFF. The J gene is TRBJ1-1, the V gene TRBV21-1. TRBV21-1 is classified as a pseudogene. The CDR3 length is 10 residues.

The DNA for the CDR3 is TGTGCCAGCAGCCCTAGGAGGGACAGGGATCAAGGCTACACCTTC. Protein: CASSPRRDRDQGYTF. The chain combines TRBV3-1 (or the pseudogene TRBV3-2) with TRBJ1-2; 9 nucleotides align to TRBD1. Per germline, CDR1 LGHDT and CDR2 YNNKEL (reference sequence). Unmatched junction bases numbered 11, after V lost 4 bases and J lost 8 bases. CDR3 length equals 15 residues.

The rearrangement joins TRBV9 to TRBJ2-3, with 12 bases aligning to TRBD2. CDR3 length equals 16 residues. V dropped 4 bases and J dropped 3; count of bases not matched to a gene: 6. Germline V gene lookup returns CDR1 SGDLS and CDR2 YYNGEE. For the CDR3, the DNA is TGTGCCAGCAGCTCCCTAGCGGGGGGGCATACAGATACGCAGTATTTT. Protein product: CASSSLAGGHTDTQYF.

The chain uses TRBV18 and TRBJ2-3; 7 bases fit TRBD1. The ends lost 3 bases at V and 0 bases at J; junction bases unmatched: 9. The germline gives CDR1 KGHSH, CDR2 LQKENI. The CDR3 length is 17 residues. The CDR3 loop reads CASSPLGQTFSTDTQYF. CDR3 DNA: TGTGCCAGCTCACCGCTGGGACAGACATTTAGCACAGATACGCAGTATTTT.

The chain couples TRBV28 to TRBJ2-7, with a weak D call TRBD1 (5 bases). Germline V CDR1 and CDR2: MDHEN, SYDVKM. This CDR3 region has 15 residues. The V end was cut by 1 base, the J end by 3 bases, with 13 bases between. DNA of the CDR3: TGTGCCAGCAGTTTATTCTCGTCGGACAACTACGAGCAGTACTTC. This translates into CASSLFSSDNYEQYF.

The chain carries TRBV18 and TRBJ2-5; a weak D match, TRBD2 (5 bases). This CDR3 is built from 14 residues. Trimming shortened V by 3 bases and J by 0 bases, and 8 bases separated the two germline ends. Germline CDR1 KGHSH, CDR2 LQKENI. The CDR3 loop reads CASSPRRDQETQYF. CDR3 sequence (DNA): TGTGCCAGCTCACCGAGGCGGGACCAAGAGACCCAGTACTTC.

This CDR3 reads CASTKDSSYEQYF. The DNA for the CDR3 is TGTGCCAGTACAAAGGACAGCTCCTACGAGCAGTACTTC. This rearrangement joins TRBV19 to TRBJ2-7, with D perhaps matching TRBD1 (6 bases). Trimming cost V 7 bases and J 0 bases, with 10 bases left between them. CDR3 size: 13 residues. Germline V CDR1 and CDR2: LNHDA, SQIVND (reference sequence).

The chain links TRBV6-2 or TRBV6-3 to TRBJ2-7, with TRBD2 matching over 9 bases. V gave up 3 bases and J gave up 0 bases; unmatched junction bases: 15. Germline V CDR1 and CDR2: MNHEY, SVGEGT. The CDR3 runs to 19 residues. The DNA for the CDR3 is TGTGCCAGCAGTTATTCGGAGACTAGCGGAATCACCAACTCCTACGAGCAGTACTTC. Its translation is CASSYSETSGITNSYEQYF.

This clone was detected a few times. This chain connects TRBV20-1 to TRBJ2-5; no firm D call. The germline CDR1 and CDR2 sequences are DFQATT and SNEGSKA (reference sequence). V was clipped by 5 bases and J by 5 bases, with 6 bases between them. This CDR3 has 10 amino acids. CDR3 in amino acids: CSAFHETQYF. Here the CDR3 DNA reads TGCAGTGCTTTTCATGAGACCCAGTACTTC.

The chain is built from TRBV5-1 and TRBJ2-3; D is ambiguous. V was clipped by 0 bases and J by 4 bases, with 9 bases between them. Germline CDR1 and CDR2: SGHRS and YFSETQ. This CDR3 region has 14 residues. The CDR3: CASSLGNEADTQYF. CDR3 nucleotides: TGCGCCAGCAGCTTGGGTAATGAGGCAGATACGCAGTATTTT.

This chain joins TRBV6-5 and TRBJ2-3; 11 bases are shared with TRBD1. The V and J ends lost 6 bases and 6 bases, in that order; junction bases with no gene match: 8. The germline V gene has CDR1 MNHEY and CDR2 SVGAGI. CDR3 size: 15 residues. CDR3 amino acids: CASRSGTGGFDTQYF. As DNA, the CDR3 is TGTGCCAGCAGAAGCGGGACAGGGGGATTCGATACGCAGTATTTT.

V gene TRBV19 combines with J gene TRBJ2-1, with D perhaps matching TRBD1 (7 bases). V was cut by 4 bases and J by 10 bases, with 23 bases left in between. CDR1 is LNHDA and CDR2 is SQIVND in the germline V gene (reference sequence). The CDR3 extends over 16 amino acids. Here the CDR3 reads CASSSGTARLGGEQFF. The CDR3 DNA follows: TGTGCCAGTAGTAGCGGGACAGCTAGGCTCGGTGGCGAGCAGTTCTTC.

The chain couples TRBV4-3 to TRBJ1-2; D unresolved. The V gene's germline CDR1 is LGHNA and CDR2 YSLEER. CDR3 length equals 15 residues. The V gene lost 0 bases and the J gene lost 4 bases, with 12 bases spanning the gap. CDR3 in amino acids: CASSQDLQKFYGYTF. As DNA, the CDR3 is TGCGCCAGCAGCCAAGATCTACAGAAGTTCTATGGCTACACCTTC.

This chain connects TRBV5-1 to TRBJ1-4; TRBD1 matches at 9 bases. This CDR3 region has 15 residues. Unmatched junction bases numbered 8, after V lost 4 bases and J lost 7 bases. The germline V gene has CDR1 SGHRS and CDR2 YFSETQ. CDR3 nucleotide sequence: TGCGCCAGCAGCCCCCCGGACAGGGGTGGTGAAAAACTGTTTTTT. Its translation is CASSPPDRGGEKLFF.

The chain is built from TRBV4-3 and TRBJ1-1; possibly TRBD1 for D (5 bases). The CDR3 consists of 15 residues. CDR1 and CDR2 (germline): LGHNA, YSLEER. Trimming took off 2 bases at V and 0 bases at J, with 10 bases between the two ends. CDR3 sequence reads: CASSQTPQVNTEAFF. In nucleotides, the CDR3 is TGCGCCAGCAGCCAAACCCCACAGGTGAACACTGAAGCTTTCTTT.

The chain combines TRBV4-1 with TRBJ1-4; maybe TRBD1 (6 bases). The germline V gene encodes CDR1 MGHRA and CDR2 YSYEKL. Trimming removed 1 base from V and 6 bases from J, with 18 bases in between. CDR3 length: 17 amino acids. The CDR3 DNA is TGCGCCAGCAGCCAAGTTCTTTCTACAGGGAAGGATGAAAAACTGTTTTTT. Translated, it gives CASSQVLSTGKDEKLFF.

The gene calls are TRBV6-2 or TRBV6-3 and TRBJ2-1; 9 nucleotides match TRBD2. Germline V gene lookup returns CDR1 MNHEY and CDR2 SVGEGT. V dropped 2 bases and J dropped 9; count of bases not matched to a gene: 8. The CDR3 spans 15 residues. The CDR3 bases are TGTGCCAGCAGTTACGTCGGACTAGCGAGCGGTGAGCAGTTCTTC. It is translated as CASSYVGLASGEQFF.

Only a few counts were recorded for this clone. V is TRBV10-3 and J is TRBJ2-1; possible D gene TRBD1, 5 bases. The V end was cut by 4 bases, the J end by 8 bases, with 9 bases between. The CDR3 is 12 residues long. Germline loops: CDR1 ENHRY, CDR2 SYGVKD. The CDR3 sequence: CAISGGLDEQFF. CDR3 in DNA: TGTGCCATCAGTGGGGGCTTGGATGAGCAGTTCTTC.

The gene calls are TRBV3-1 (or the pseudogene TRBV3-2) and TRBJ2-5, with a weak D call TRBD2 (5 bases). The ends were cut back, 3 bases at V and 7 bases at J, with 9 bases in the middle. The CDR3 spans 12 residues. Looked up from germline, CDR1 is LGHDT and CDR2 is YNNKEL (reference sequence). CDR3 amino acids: CASSQAAGTQYF. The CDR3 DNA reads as TGTGCCAGCAGCCAGGCCGCGGGGACCCAGTACTTC.